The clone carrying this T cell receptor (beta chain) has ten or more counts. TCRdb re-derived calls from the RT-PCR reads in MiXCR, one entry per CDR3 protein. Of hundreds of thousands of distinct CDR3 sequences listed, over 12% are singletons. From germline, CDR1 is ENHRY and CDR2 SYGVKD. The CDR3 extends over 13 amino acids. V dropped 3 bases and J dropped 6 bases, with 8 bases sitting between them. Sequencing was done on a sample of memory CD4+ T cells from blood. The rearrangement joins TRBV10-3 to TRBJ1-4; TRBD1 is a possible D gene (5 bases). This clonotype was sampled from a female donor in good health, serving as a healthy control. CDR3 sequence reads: CAISEGTHEKLFF. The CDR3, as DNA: TGTGCCATCAGTGAAGGGACCCATGAAAAACTGTTTTTT.